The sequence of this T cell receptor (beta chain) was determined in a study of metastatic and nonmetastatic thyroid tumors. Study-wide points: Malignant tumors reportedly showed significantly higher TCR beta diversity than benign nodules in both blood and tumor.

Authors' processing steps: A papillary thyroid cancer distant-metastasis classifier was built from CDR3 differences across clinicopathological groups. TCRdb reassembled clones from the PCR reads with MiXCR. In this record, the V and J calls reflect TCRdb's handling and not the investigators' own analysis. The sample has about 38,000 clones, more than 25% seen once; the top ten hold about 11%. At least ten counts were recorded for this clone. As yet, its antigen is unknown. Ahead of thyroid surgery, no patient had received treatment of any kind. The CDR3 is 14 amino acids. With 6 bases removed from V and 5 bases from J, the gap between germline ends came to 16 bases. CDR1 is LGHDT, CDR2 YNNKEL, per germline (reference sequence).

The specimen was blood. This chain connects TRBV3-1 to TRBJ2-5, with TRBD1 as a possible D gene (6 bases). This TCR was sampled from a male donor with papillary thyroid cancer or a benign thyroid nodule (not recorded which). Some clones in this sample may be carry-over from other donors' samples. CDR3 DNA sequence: TGTGCCAGCAGAGTAGGGACATCGGGCGAGACCCAGTACTTC. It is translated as CASRVGTSGETQYF.